A selection of T cell receptor beta chains follows, all from one sample in a study of cytomegalovirus exposure and HLA in healthy donors. Sequenced by immunoSEQ multiplex PCR; TCRdb stores in-frame clones only, minus some. The sample comprises some 110,000 clones, 88% of which are singletons, and less than 2% rests with the top ten. Sequenced material: PBMCs. The receptor set was obtained from a young woman in good health and CMV-seropositive. Both conserved end residues are part of each CDR3.

CDR3 | J | V
CASSHNPDRAYQPQHF | TRBJ1-5 | TRBV19
CASRIRTGDTGELFF | TRBJ2-2 | TRBV6-6
CASSQPTEDPYNEQFF | TRBJ2-1 | TRBV4-1
CASSYGTGQGNEKLFF | TRBJ1-4 | TRBV6-5
CASSSLAGELFF | TRBJ2-2 | TRBV27
CASDLTTGRIYSNQPQHF | TRBJ1-5 | TRBV12-5
CASSLGPSYNEQFF | TRBJ2-1 | TRBV28
CASSLEPGFYGYTF | TRBJ1-2 | TRBV11-2
CSAWTGEAFF | TRBJ1-1 | TRBV20-1
CASSLDRGGEQYF | TRBJ2-7 | TRBV27
CASSEGFGLTSGGISVDTQYF | TRBJ2-3 | TRBV2
CASSLEAGGNSPLHF | TRBJ1-6 | TRBV11-2
CASSTPGQEGRKLFF | TRBJ1-4 | TRBV28
CATSRGLTDTQYF | TRBJ2-3 | TRBV15
CASSLGTTNTGELFF | TRBJ2-2 | TRBV7-9
CASSIDQVTNTEAFF | TRBJ1-1 | TRBV19
CASSHRTGTSAGEQYF | TRBJ2-7 | TRBV27
CASSTEETQYF | TRBJ2-5 | TRBV10-2
CASSYGGGRGIQYF | TRBJ2-4 | TRBV6-5
CASSLRAGVAYEQYF | TRBJ2-7 | TRBV28
CASSFQTGKPQHF | TRBJ1-5 | TRBV27
CSVGLKIQETQYF | TRBJ2-5 | TRBV29-1
CASSLEQTGTGNGYTF | TRBJ1-2 | TRBV5-5
CASSPSRGSTGELFF | TRBJ2-2 | TRBV7-9
CASSLLRTGGPNTEAFF | TRBJ1-1 | TRBV28
CASSEATGGPEEQYF | TRBJ2-7 | TRBV6-1